A selection of T cell receptor beta chains follows, all from one sample in a study of T cell responses to AZD1222 COVID-19 vaccine. Here immunoSEQ multiplex PCR was the method, and the copy in TCRdb shows in-frame clones only, minus some. The sample records about 140,000 clones, more than 80% being singletons. The source was peripheral blood, collected on day 0 of AZD1222 vaccination. These receptors were taken from an adult in good health. CDR3s include the opening cysteine and the closing phenylalanine or tryptophan. Clone sizes are given selectively: once, few, many, or a class where the clone is expanded.

V	size	J	CDR3
TRBV14	-	TRBJ1-1	CASSLNLNTEAFF
TRBV5-8	-	TRBJ1-5	CASSWGHLSNQPQHF
TRBV6-2/TRBV6-3	-	TRBJ1-1	CASSLVMGTGKTEAFF
TRBV13	-	TRBJ2-5	CASSFLAEPLYF
TRBV9	-	TRBJ2-2	CASSGIDSGPTGELFF
TRBV9	-	TRBJ1-6	CASSVERYDSPLHF
TRBV9	-	TRBJ1-3	CASSVGGVSGNTIYF
TRBV7-2	-	TRBJ1-5	CASSLQGSFSNQPQHF
TRBV10-3	-	TRBJ2-2	CAISEPGAGDTGELFF
TRBV7-6	-	TRBJ1-4	CASSLLGTGGGGEKLFF
TRBV6-5	-	TRBJ1-2	CASSSPGTGRGGYTF
TRBV19	-	TRBJ1-5	CASSILGGAGQPQHF
TRBV2	-	TRBJ1-6	CASSDRSSYNSPLHF
TRBV6-5	-	TRBJ1-6	CASSSPDRNNSPLHF
TRBV7-2	-	TRBJ1-1	CASSAQTGGTEAFF
TRBV6-2/TRBV6-3	-	TRBJ1-5	CASSYLGRHNQPQHF
TRBV7-9	once	TRBJ2-7	CASSLGKYEQYF
TRBV19	-	TRBJ1-2	CASSIARQDGYTF
TRBV4-3	-	TRBJ2-4	CASSQETAKNIQYF
TRBV25-1	-	TRBJ1-1	CASRNRDRGQDEAFF
TRBV28	once	TRBJ2-7	CASTLGYEQYF
TRBV30	-	TRBJ2-1	CAWSVHGGGPYNEQFF
TRBV7-2	-	TRBJ2-2	CASSLGTGERTGELFF
TRBV7-2	-	TRBJ2-3	CASSFPPDTQYF
TRBV9	-	TRBJ1-1	CASSPRAGLNTEAFF
TRBV9	-	TRBJ1-6	CASSASGGDLWSSYNSPLHF
TRBV28	once	TRBJ1-2	CASSSSGPYGYTF
TRBV14	-	TRBJ1-2	CASSQAGPYGYTF
TRBV9	-	TRBJ1-2	CASSARVGDSGRIYGYTF
TRBV10-3	-	TRBJ2-7	CAISRTGYEQYF
TRBV15	-	TRBJ1-2	CATSRDEAGRNGYTF
TRBV4-2	-	TRBJ1-1	CASSREIRREAFF
TRBV5-1	-	TRBJ2-5	CASSLAGTSGSSQTQYF
TRBV27	-	TRBJ2-7	CASSFSTGSHEQYF
TRBV19	-	TRBJ1-6	CASSSRGVDSSPLHF
TRBV6-2/TRBV6-3	-	TRBJ1-2	CASSLQPHYGYTF
TRBV6-5	-	TRBJ1-1	CASSSGRTGTEAFF
TRBV7-2	-	TRBJ2-1	CASSLGGRPNNEQFF
TRBV6-6	-	TRBJ1-3	CASSYSAGFGNTIYF
TRBV5-1	-	TRBJ2-3	CASSLFGRGAGDTQYF
TRBV11-2	-	TRBJ2-5	CASSFGETQYF
TRBV4-1	once	TRBJ1-2	CASSQEAGGYTF
TRBV2	once	TRBJ1-5	CASSDRQGASNQPQHF
TRBV10-2	-	TRBJ2-5	CASSNPTVQETQYF
TRBV18	few	TRBJ2-7	CASSPRGQGSHEQYF
TRBV12-5	-	TRBJ1-3	CASALHGQGNTIYF
TRBV4-3	-	TRBJ2-3	CASSQDLGYAAGDTQYF
TRBV29-1	-	TRBJ2-3	CSVSRDRGRGTDTQYF
TRBV28	-	TRBJ1-6	CASSSTGTGGMNSPLHF
TRBV6-2/TRBV6-3	once	TRBJ2-3	CASSYSGLAGRPTDTQYF
TRBV6-5	-	TRBJ1-1	CASSYSENTEAFF
TRBV6-5	-	TRBJ1-4	CASSSQGGRKKLFF
TRBV5-1	-	TRBJ2-1	CASRRTSGSYEQFF
TRBV28	-	TRBJ2-2	CASSLARNTGELFF
TRBV6-2/TRBV6-3	-	TRBJ2-7	CASSYSRLADYEQYF